This entry lists 21 T cell receptor beta chains sequenced from one sample in a study of T cells in Graves' hyperthyroidism and ophthalmopathy. The TCR beta CDR3 regions underwent amplification using RNA transcripts as the source. The HTBI primer set served for first-round RT-PCR of the TCR CDR3. A single record per CDR3 protein comes from TCRdb applying MiXCR to the multiplex PCR reads. The sample lists about 580,000 distinct CDR3 sequences, approximately 15% occurring once. Sample: blood. Receptors originate from a woman aged 25 to 39 with Graves' hyperthyroidism that later progressed to Graves' ophthalmopathy.

The V and J genes are TRBV6-1 and TRBJ2-7; D is ambiguous. This CDR3 is built from 13 residues. The germline gives CDR1 MNHNS, CDR2 SASEGT. V was shortened by 4 bases and J by 3 bases, with 10 bases between the two germline ends. DNA for the CDR3: TGTGCCAGCAGTGGGGGAAAGGACTACGAGCAGTACTTC. Translating gives CASSGGKDYEQYF.

This clonotype was detected ten times or more. V is TRBV20-1 and J is TRBJ2-1, with TRBD2 matching 11 bases. J gave up 4 bases and V 5 bases, and 4 bases lay outside the gene matches. CDR3 length: 14 amino acids. Germline CDR1 is DFQATT and CDR2 is SNEGSKA (reference sequence). The CDR3 spells CSAETSGTYNEQFF. Written as DNA, the CDR3 is TGCAGTGCTGAGACTAGCGGGACTTACAATGAGCAGTTCTTC.

This clonotype was detected many times. V usage is TRBV19 and J usage is TRBJ2-7; possibly TRBD1 for D (6 bases). Germline CDR1 is LNHDA and CDR2 is SQIVND (reference sequence). V lost 4 bases and J lost 2, with 15 bases in between. This CDR3 comprises 15 residues. CDR3 nucleotides: TGTGCCAGTAGTAGGCGGACGGCAGGGGCCTACGAGCAGTACTTC. It translates to CASSRRTAGAYEQYF.

This clonotype has only one observation. The chain uses TRBV20-1 and TRBJ1-1; tentatively, D is TRBD1 (5 bases). CDR1 is DFQATT, CDR2 SNEGSKA, per germline (reference sequence). This CDR3 has 12 residues. Trimming stripped 2 bases from V and 4 bases from J, with 8 bases between. This CDR3 reads CSARKGLTEAFF. The CDR3 coding sequence is TGCAGTGCTAGAAAGGGGCTCACTGAAGCTTTCTTT.

This clonotype occurred many times. The V gene is TRBV30, the J gene TRBJ1-1, with a tentative D call TRBD1 (6 bases). Trimming took 0 bases from V and 0 from J, leaving 11 bases between them. The CDR3 covers 15 residues. CDR1 and CDR2 from the germline V gene are GTSNPN and SVGIG (reference sequence). The CDR3 sequence is CAWSVGGRVNTEAFF. CDR3 DNA sequence: TGTGCCTGGAGTGTTGGGGGCAGGGTGAACACTGAAGCTTTCTTT.

This clonotype was picked up many times. V usage is TRBV11-2 and J usage is TRBJ2-1, with 10 bases matching TRBD2. V gave up 5 bases and J gave up 4 bases; unmatched junction bases: 8. Germline assignment: CDR1 SGHAT and CDR2 FQNNGV. The CDR3 is made up of 16 amino acids. The CDR3 nucleotides read TGTGCCAGCAGCACCTATAGCGGGAGGCGGTACAATGAGCAGTTCTTC. As protein: CASSTYSGRRYNEQFF.

Ten or more counts support this clonotype. V and J are TRBV30 and TRBJ2-1, with 9 bases fitting TRBD2. The J segment lost 1 base and the V segment lost 7 bases, leaving 5 bases of the junction unmatched. Germline CDR1 is GTSNPN and CDR2 is SVGIG (reference sequence). There are 14 residues in the CDR3. CDR3 sequence (DNA): TGTGCCTACTTAGCGGGAGTTTCCTACAATGAGCAGTTCTTC. Its protein product is CAYLAGVSYNEQFF.

This clonotype was recorded many times. This chain joins TRBV11-3 and TRBJ1-1; tentatively, D is TRBD1 (6 bases). This CDR3 has 16 residues. The V gene's germline CDR1 is SGHNT and CDR2 YENEEA. Trimming left V 0 bases short and J 0 bases short, with 11 bases between. The CDR3 coding sequence is TGTGCCAGCAGCTTAGATGGACAGAATATGAACACTGAAGCTTTCTTT. It specifies CASSLDGQNMNTEAFF.

This clonotype was seen only a few times. The V gene is TRBV30, the J gene TRBJ1-6, with a tentative D call TRBD1 (5 bases). CDR1 GTSNPN and CDR2 SVGIG come from the germline V gene (reference sequence). The CDR3 length is 14 residues. The V end lost 3 bases, the J end lost 4 bases, and 10 bases lay between the germline ends. The CDR3: CAWRSGRYNSPLHF. CDR3 bases: TGTGCCTGGAGGTCAGGGCGATATAATTCACCCCTCCACTTT.

As concerns this clonotype: Possible read error: a much larger clone is one base away. The rearrangement uses TRBV30 and TRBJ2-3, with a weak D call TRBD2 (5 bases). CDR1 and CDR2 from the germline V gene are GTSNPN and SVGIG (reference sequence). The CDR3 covers 13 residues. V lost 5 bases to trimming and J lost 3 bases, with 12 bases between them. CDR3 sequence reads: CAWGRPGTDTQYF. DNA of the CDR3: TGTGCCTGGGGCAGGCCGGGGACAGATACGCAGTATTTT.

This clonotype was counted at least ten times. The J gene is TRBJ2-3, the V gene TRBV12-3 or TRBV12-4, with 8 bases aligning to TRBD2. This CDR3 has 16 residues. The J segment lost 1 base and the V segment lost 5 bases, leaving 8 bases of the junction unmatched. The CDR3 DNA is TGTGCCAGCAGTAATCTCAGCGGGAGAGGCACAGATACGCAGTATTTT. Residues: CASSNLSGRGTDTQYF.

This clonotype showed up many times. The chain employs TRBV28 and TRBJ1-6; D possibly corresponds to TRBD1 (5 bases). This CDR3 is 12 amino acids long. CDR1 is MDHEN, CDR2 SYDVKM, per germline. CDR3 coding DNA: TGTGCTTCAGGGTTAAGCCGTTCACCCCTCCACTTT. This encodes CASGLSRSPLHF.

This clonotype was seen only a few times. The chain employs TRBV6-1 and TRBJ1-6; D remains ambiguous. Germline CDR1 MNHNS, CDR2 SASEGT. The ends were cut back, 6 bases at V and 8 bases at J, with 8 bases in the middle. The CDR3 is made up of 12 amino acids. DNA for the CDR3: TGTGCCAGCAGAGGAGGTGATTCACCCCTCCACTTT. It yields the protein CASRGGDSPLHF.

This clonotype was observed at least ten times. The gene calls are TRBV16 and TRBJ1-4, with D perhaps matching TRBD1 (6 bases). V shed 2 bases and J shed 6 bases, with 22 bases lying between them. Per the germline V gene, CDR1 is KGHSY and CDR2 is FQNENV. The CDR3 has 18 residues. The CDR3: CASSQQGGAGPRDEKLFF. As DNA, the CDR3 is TGTGCCAGCAGCCAACAAGGGGGGGCCGGCCCCAGGGATGAAAAACTGTTTTTT.

The chain combines TRBV9 with TRBJ2-1; a weak D match, TRBD2 (6 bases). The length of the CDR3 is 15 residues. The germline CDR1 and CDR2 sequences are SGDLS and YYNGEE. The V end lost 0 bases, the J end lost 8 bases, and 15 bases lay between the germline ends. In DNA, the CDR3 is TGTGCCAGCAGCGTAGGGGCGGGATCTAAGGATGAGCAGTTCTTC. Its translation is CASSVGAGSKDEQFF.

This clonotype has more than one count but fewer than ten. This chain links TRBV19 with TRBJ1-1; 7 bases are shared with TRBD1. The germline V gene encodes CDR1 LNHDA and CDR2 SQIVND (reference sequence). After removal of 7 bases from V and 1 base from J, the junction contained 6 bases not matched to a gene. This CDR3 comprises 14 residues. CDR3 sequence (DNA): TGTGCCAGTACGAGGGGGCAGGGGAACACTGAAGCTTTCTTT. This sequence encodes CASTRGQGNTEAFF.

V usage is TRBV24-1 and J usage is TRBJ1-1; a possible D gene is TRBD1 (6 bases). Trimming removed 4 bases at V and 8 bases at J, with 13 bases between. Germline V gives CDR1 KGHDR, CDR2 SFDVKD. CDR3 size: 13 residues. The CDR3 bases are TGTGCCACCAGTGACTTGGACAGCGCCGAAGCTTTCTTT. This sequence encodes CATSDLDSAEAFF.

This clonotype has at least ten counts. This chain links TRBV12-3 or TRBV12-4 with TRBJ1-5, with TRBD1 as a possible D gene (6 bases). This CDR3 is 15 amino acids long. V shed 6 bases and J shed 4 bases, with 16 bases lying between them. The CDR3 DNA follows: TGTGCCAGCAGCGGACCTGGGGGCGGGAATCAGCCCCAGCATTTT. It translates to CASSGPGGGNQPQHF.

Ten or more counts support this clonotype. The CDR3 loop reads CASSASGTTQETQYF. CDR3 bases: TGTGCCAGCAGTGCGTCCGGGACTACCCAAGAGACCCAGTACTTC. The chain is built from TRBV2 and TRBJ2-5, with 7 bases identical to TRBD2. V was clipped by 4 bases and J by 1 base; unmatched bases: 6. Germline assignment: CDR1 SNHLY and CDR2 FYNNEI. This CDR3 contains 15 residues. Together with reference TRBV2 and TRBJ2-5, the CDR3 gives the full variable domain: EPEVTQTPSHQVTQMGQEVILRCVPISNHLYFYWYRQILGQKVEFLVSFYNNEISEKSEIFDDQFSVERPDGSNFTLKIRSTKLEDSAMYFCASSASGTTQETQYFGPGTRLLVL.

A few counts support this clonotype. The chain couples TRBV9 to TRBJ1-4; no firm D call. CDR3 length equals 16 residues. Germline values: CDR1 SGDLS, CDR2 YYNGEE. Trimming took 4 bases from V and 2 from J, leaving 15 bases between them. The CDR3 loop is CASSPQEQRTNEKLFF. Here the CDR3 DNA reads TGTGCCAGCAGCCCTCAAGAACAACGCACTAATGAAAAACTGTTTTTT. The variable domain in full, with the rest retrieved from reference TRBV9 and TRBJ1-4, is DSGVTQTPKHLITATGQRVTLRCSPRSGDLSVYWYQQSLDQGLQFLIQYYNGEERAKGNILERFSAQQFPDLHSELNLSSLELGDSALYFCASSPQEQRTNEKLFFGSGTQLSVL.

This clonotype was seen many times. The rearrangement links TRBV24-1 to TRBJ2-7; D possibly corresponds to TRBD1 (6 bases). V dropped 5 bases and J dropped 0 bases, with 13 bases sitting between them. CDR1 KGHDR and CDR2 SFDVKD come from the germline V gene. The CDR3 has 15 residues. In DNA form, the CDR3 reads TGTGCCACCAGTGGCCCACCAGGGGCCTCCTACGAGCAGTACTTC. The encoded protein is CATSGPPGASYEQYF.